A single sample is the source of the 16 T cell receptor beta chains below, sequenced in a study of cytomegalovirus exposure and HLA in healthy donors. The PCR employed 60 Vbeta primers together with 13 Jbeta primers. TCRdb's table, derived via immunoSEQ multiplex PCR, lists solely in-frame clones and lacks some. The sample lists some 180,000 clones; about four fifths were seen once. The sample comprised PBMCs. Receptors were obtained from a young woman in good health and CMV-seronegative.

Regarding this clone: The missing conserved phenylalanine or tryptophan at the end of this CDR3 makes a read error likely. The rearrangement uses TRBV10-2 and TRBJ2-3, with D tentatively TRBD2 (8 bases). The CDR3 covers 15 residues. V was clipped by 4 bases and J by 6 bases, with 17 bases between them. CDR1 WSHSY and CDR2 SAAADI come from the germline V gene. CDR3 in amino acids: CASSGGTAGVDTQYV. CDR3 sequence (DNA): TGCGCCAGCAGTGGGGGGACAGCGGGGGTGGATACGCAGTATGTT.

V usage is TRBV9 and J usage is TRBJ1-3, with D perhaps TRBD1 (6 bases). The CDR3 has 16 residues. Trimming took off 3 bases at V and 4 bases at J, with 17 bases between the two ends. Germline V lookup: CDR1 SGDLS, CDR2 YYNGEE. CDR3 in amino acids: CASSALQGGNGNTIYF. CDR3 sequence (DNA): TGTGCCAGCAGCGCTCTGCAAGGGGGAAACGGAAACACCATATATTTT.

This chain links TRBV19 with TRBJ1-5; TRBD1 agrees at 9 bases. Germline V lookup: CDR1 LNHDA, CDR2 SQIVND (reference sequence). J gave up 7 bases and V 1 base, and 8 bases lay outside the gene matches. This CDR3 is 16 amino acids long. In DNA, the CDR3 is TGTGCCAGTAGTATAGGGGAAGGGACAGGGTGGCAGCCCCAGCATTTT. It codes for CASSIGEGTGWQPQHF.

This rearrangement joins TRBV5-1 to TRBJ1-1, with D tentatively TRBD1 (6 bases). Germline V lookup: CDR1 SGHRS, CDR2 YFSETQ. The CDR3 is 14 amino acids. Trimming stripped 0 bases from V and 3 bases from J, with 9 bases between. The CDR3 loop reads CASSLVEGDTEAFF. The CDR3 bases are TGCGCCAGCAGCTTGGTAGAGGGGGACACTGAAGCTTTCTTT.

A few counts support this clone. The rearrangement uses TRBV4-1 and TRBJ2-3, with 9 bases identical to TRBD2. Trimming took 3 bases from V and 2 from J; bases not matched to a gene: 6. The CDR3 totals 16 residues. Germline V CDR1 and CDR2: MGHRA, YSYEKL. The CDR3 nucleotides are TGCGCCAGCAGCCACCCGACTAGCGGAACCACAGATACGCAGTATTTT. It codes for CASSHPTSGTTDTQYF.

This chain joins TRBV6-5 and TRBJ1-3; D gene unclear. V lost 6 bases and J 1 base, leaving 10 bases between the germline ends. Germline lookup yields CDR1 MNHEY and CDR2 SVGAGI. This CDR3 is 14 amino acids long. The CDR3 is CASSGVPSGNTIYF. CDR3 nucleotides: TGTGCCAGCAGCGGGGTACCATCTGGAAACACCATATATTTT.

The V gene is TRBV5-5, the J gene TRBJ2-7; tentative D call: TRBD2 (6 bases). The ends were cut back, 2 bases at V and 4 bases at J, with 13 bases in the middle. From germline, CDR1 is SGHKS and CDR2 YYEKEE (reference sequence). CDR3 size: 14 residues. In DNA form, the CDR3 reads TGTGCCAGCAGCTTCAGTAGCGGTCTTTACGAGCAGTACTTC. Its translation: CASSFSSGLYEQYF.

In this sample, this clone turned up a few times. V and J are TRBV7-2 and TRBJ1-5; unclear D gene. V was cut by 3 bases and J by 3 bases, with 15 bases left in between. From germline, CDR1 is SGHTA and CDR2 FQGNSA. CDR3 length: 16 residues. CDR3 amino acids: CASSFSSRGYNQPQHF. CDR3 nucleotides: TGTGCCAGCAGCTTCTCGTCCCGGGGTTACAATCAGCCCCAGCATTTT. The full variable domain, in which reference TRBV7-2 and TRBJ1-5 provide the parts outside the CDR3, is GAGVSQSPSNKVTEKGKDVELRCDPISGHTALYWYRQSLGQGLEFLIYFQGNSAPDKSGLPSDRFSAERTGGSVSTLTIQRTQQEDSAVYLCASSFSSRGYNQPQHFGDGTRLSIL.

The CDR3 region is CAWSGGSRTEAFF. CDR3 DNA sequence: TGTGCCTGGTCGGGGGGCTCGAGAACTGAAGCTTTCTTT. The chain links TRBV30 to TRBJ1-1; perhaps TRBD1 as D (6 bases). Per the germline V gene, CDR1 is GTSNPN and CDR2 is SVGIG (reference sequence). V gave up 5 bases and J gave up 5 bases, with 15 bases separating them. CDR3 length equals 13 residues.

The CDR3 sequence: CASSENTGTGGSNSPLHF. DNA of the CDR3: TGCGCCAGCAGCGAAAATACTGGGACAGGGGGAAGTAATTCACCCCTCCACTTT. The chain combines TRBV5-1 with TRBJ1-6, with 11 nucleotides matching TRBD1. J lost 6 bases, V lost 4 bases, and 12 bases had no gene match. The germline CDR1 and CDR2 sequences are SGHRS and YFSETQ. The CDR3 runs 18 residues.

V gene TRBV18 combines with J gene TRBJ1-2, with 8 bases fitting TRBD1. This CDR3 has 14 residues. Germline V gene data show CDR1 as KGHSH and CDR2 as LQKENI. Trimming took 6 bases from V and 3 from J; bases not matched to a gene: 6. CDR3 region: CASSSGGWDYGYTF. CDR3 nucleotide sequence: TGTGCCAGCTCTTCAGGGGGCTGGGACTATGGCTACACCTTC. Full variable domain (outside the CDR3, taken from reference TRBV18 and TRBJ1-2): NAGVMQNPRHLVRRRGQEARLRCSPMKGHSHVYWYRQLPEEGLKFMVYLQKENIIDESGMPKERFSAEFPKEGPSILRIQQVVRGDSAAYFCASSSGGWDYGYTFGSGTRLTVV.

This clone was seen only a few times. The gene calls are TRBV5-1 and TRBJ1-1; D gene unclear. The CDR3 length is 14 residues. V gave up 2 bases and J gave up 0 bases, with 8 bases separating them. CDR1 is SGHRS and CDR2 is YFSETQ in the germline V gene. The CDR3 sequence: CASSFPGMNTEAFF. DNA of the CDR3: TGCGCCAGCAGCTTTCCAGGAATGAACACTGAAGCTTTCTTT.

This clone was detected only once. The CDR3, as DNA: TGTGCCAGCAGCGTAGACAGGGCCACTGAAGCTTTCTTT. Its protein product is CASSVDRATEAFF. The rearrangement links TRBV9 to TRBJ1-1; TRBD1 might be the D (6 bases). The germline CDR1 and CDR2 sequences are SGDLS and YYNGEE. The CDR3 totals 13 residues. The V end was cut by 0 bases, the J end by 4 bases, with 7 bases between.

In the case of this clone: One end of the junction varies from germline; a read error may be responsible. The chain links TRBV7-9 to TRBJ2-7; a possible D gene is TRBD1 (6 bases). The CDR3 contains 13 residues. The germline V gene has CDR1 SEHNR and CDR2 FQNEAQ (reference sequence). CDR3 amino acids: CASSLQGSGERYF. In nucleotides, the CDR3 is TGTGCCAGCAGCCTACAGGGTTCCGGCGAGCGGTACTTC.

The CDR3 sequence: CAWSARLGTGYSGANVLTF. CDR3 sequence (DNA): TGTGCCTGGAGTGCCCGGCTCGGGACAGGGTACTCTGGGGCCAACGTCCTGACTTTC. The V gene is TRBV30, the J gene TRBJ2-6; TRBD1 aligns across 9 bases. Germline CDR1 reads GTSNPN; CDR2 reads SVGIG (reference sequence). V dropped 1 base and J dropped 0; count of bases not matched to a gene: 10. The CDR3 loop spans 19 amino acids.

The chain uses TRBV19 and TRBJ1-5; 12 bases are shared with TRBD1. The CDR3 has 17 residues. V was pared by 5 bases and J by 7 bases, with 12 bases of the junction left unmatched. Germline V gives CDR1 LNHDA, CDR2 SQIVND (reference sequence). In nucleotides, the CDR3 is TGTGCCAGTAGTTCCCGGGACAGGGGGCGCAGGCACCAGCCCCAGCATTTT. It codes for CASSSRDRGRRHQPQHF.